Given below is one T cell receptor beta chain in context. The sample is drawn from a study of blood T cell repertoires in COVID-19. Seattle researchers signed up patients amid active infection and tracked them longitudinally. Germline V CDR1 and CDR2: LGHDT, YNNKEL (reference sequence). Trimming pared 1 base from V and 7 bases from J, leaving 14 bases between. The CDR3 extends over 16 amino acids. Assay used: immunoSEQ multiplex PCR; TCRdb lists only in-frame clones, some missing. The sample carries fewer than 300,000 clones, approximately 90% recorded once. V and J are TRBV3-1 (or the pseudogene TRBV3-2) and TRBJ1-6, with a possible D match to TRBD1 (5 bases). Sequenced sample: peripheral blood. The TCR sequence derives from a woman in her 50s with COVID-19, enrolled during active disease. The CDR3 DNA is TGTGCCAGCAGCCAAGGGCCGGGGGGTATGAATTCACCCCTCCACTTT. This encodes CASSQGPGGMNSPLHF.